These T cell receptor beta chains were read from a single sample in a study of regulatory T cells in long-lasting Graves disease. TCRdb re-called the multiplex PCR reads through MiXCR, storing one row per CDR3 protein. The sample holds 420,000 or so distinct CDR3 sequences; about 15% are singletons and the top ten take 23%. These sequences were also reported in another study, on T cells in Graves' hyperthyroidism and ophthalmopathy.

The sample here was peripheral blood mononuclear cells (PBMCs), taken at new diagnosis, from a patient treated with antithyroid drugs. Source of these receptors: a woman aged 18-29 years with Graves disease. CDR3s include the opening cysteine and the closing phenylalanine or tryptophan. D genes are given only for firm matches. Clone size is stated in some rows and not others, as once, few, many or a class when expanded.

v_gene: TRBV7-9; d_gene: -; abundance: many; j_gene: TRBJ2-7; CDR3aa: CASSPLTEQYF; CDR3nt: TGTGCCAGCAGCCCCTTGACCGAGCAGTACTTC
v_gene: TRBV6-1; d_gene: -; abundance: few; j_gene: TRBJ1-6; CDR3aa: CASRPRGAYNSPLHF; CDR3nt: TGTGCCAGCAGACCCCGAGGGGCCTATAATTCACCCCTCCACTTT
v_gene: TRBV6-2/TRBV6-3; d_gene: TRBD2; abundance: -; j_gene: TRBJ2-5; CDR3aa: CALAAQETQYF; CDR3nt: TGTGCCCTAGCGGCCCAAGAGACCCAGTACTTC
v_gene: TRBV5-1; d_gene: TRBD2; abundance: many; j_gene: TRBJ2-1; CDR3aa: CASSPRTSGSFPYNEQFF; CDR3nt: TGCGCCAGCAGCCCTAGGACTAGCGGGAGCTTTCCTTACAATGAGCAGTTCTTC
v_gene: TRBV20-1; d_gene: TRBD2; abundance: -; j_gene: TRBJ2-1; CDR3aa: CSARDKPSGRFYEQFF; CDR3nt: TGCAGTGCTAGAGATAAGCCTAGCGGGAGATTCTATGAGCAGTTCTTC
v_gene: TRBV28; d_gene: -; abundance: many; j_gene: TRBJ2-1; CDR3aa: CASSLFRGGPANEQFF; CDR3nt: TGTGCCAGCAGTTTATTCCGCGGAGGGCCAGCAAATGAGCAGTTCTTC
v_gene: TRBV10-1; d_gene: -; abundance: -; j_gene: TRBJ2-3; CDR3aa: CASSDGRFETLLQQDTQYF; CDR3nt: TGCGCCAGCAGTGACGGACGATTTGAGACCCTCCTTCAACAAGATACGCAGTATTTT
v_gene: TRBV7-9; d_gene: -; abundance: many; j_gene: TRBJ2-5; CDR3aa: CASSSTRGKETQYF; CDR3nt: TGTGCCAGCAGCTCGACTAGGGGCAAGGAGACCCAGTACTTC
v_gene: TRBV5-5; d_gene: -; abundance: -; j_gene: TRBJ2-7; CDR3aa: CASSFGGSFEQYF; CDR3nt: TGTGCCAGCAGCTTCGGGGGATCGTTCGAGCAGTACTTC
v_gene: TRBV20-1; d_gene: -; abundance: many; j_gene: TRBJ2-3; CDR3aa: CSATAGTDTQYF; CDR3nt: TGCAGTGCTACGGCTGGGACAGATACGCAGTATTTT
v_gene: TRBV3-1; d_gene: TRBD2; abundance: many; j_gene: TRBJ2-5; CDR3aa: CASSLRVAGVGETQYF; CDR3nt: TGTGCCAGCAGCCTACGGGTAGCGGGAGTCGGAGAGACCCAGTACTTC
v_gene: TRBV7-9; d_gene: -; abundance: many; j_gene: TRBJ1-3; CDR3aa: CASSLAVGDSSGNTIYF; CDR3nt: TGTGCCAGCAGCTTAGCAGTCGGTGACAGCTCTGGAAACACCATATATTTT
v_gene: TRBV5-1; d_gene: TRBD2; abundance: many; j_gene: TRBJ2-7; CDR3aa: CASSWVAGGGEQYF; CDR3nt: TGCGCCAGCAGCTGGGTAGCGGGGGGAGGAGAGCAGTACTTC